One and the same sample provided the 3 T cell receptor beta chains below, sequenced in a study of blood T cell repertoires in COVID-19. Generated by immunoSEQ multiplex PCR, the TCRdb table keeps only in-frame clones and is missing some. The data hold tens of thousands of clones, with approximately 78% observed a single time. The sequencing input was peripheral blood. The receptors originated from a human donor in a cohort sampled during active COVID-19.

The rearrangement joins TRBV7-8 to TRBJ2-5; 8 nucleotides align to TRBD2. Trimming cost V 2 bases and J 3 bases; bases outside gene matches: 5. Germline CDR1 SGHVS, CDR2 FQNEAQ. CDR3 length: 15 residues. CDR3 DNA sequence: TGTGCCAGCAGCTTATACCCGGGGGGGGAAGAGACCCAGTACTTC. Its protein product is CASSLYPGGEETQYF.

The V call is TRBV3-1 (or the pseudogene TRBV3-2), the J call TRBJ2-7; D is possibly TRBD2 (6 bases). The CDR3 sequence is 15 residues long. The V gene lost 1 base and the J gene lost 5 bases, with 15 bases spanning the gap. From germline, CDR1 is LGHDT and CDR2 YNNKEL (reference sequence). The CDR3 reads CASSQVFGGSDEQYF. The DNA for the CDR3 is TGTGCCAGCAGCCAAGTGTTCGGGGGAAGCGACGAGCAGTACTTC.

The CDR3 bases are TGTGCCTGGAGTTCTGGGACAGGGGGAGGAGAGACCCAGTACTTC. Translating it yields CAWSSGTGGGETQYF. V gene TRBV30 combines with J gene TRBJ2-5; 11 nucleotides match TRBD1. Trimming cost V 2 bases and J 4 bases; bases outside gene matches: 6. Germline lookup yields CDR1 GTSNPN and CDR2 SVGIG (reference sequence). The CDR3 has 15 amino acids.